Below, 14 T cell receptor beta chains from the same sample are listed, as sequenced in a study of cytomegalovirus exposure and HLA in healthy donors. The study ran its PCR with 60 Vbeta and 13 Jbeta primers. Only in-frame clones appear in the TCRdb table, and some are missing; sequencing was by immunoSEQ multiplex PCR. The sample contains approximately 110,000 clones, approximately 80% of which appear only once. Sequencing input: PBMCs. The receptors come from a man between 35 and 55 years old in good health and CMV-seronegative.

This clone was counted only a few times. The same CDR3 arises from other DNA sequences in this sample as well. This chain links TRBV5-4 with TRBJ2-7; TRBD2 is a possible D gene (6 bases). The CDR3 runs to 15 residues. CDR1 SGHNT and CDR2 YYREEE come from the germline V gene (reference sequence). V was shortened by 0 bases and J by 4 bases, with 14 bases between the two germline ends. The CDR3 spells CASSLAGGGKYEQYF. Written as DNA, the CDR3 is TGTGCCAGCAGCTTGGCCGGGGGTGGGAAATACGAGCAGTACTTC.

The chain couples TRBV7-3 to TRBJ1-1, with D unresolved. The CDR3 consists of 15 residues. V lost 2 bases and J 6 bases, leaving 16 bases between the germline ends. Germline V lookup: CDR1 SGHTA, CDR2 FQGTGA. The CDR3 region is CASSLSGIRTSEAFF. For the CDR3, the DNA is TGTGCCAGCAGCTTATCCGGCATCAGGACTTCTGAAGCTTTCTTT.

This clone appeared once. The V and J genes are TRBV4-1 and TRBJ1-5; 7 nucleotides line up with TRBD1. The length of the CDR3 is 15 residues. CDR1 MGHRA and CDR2 YSYEKL come from the germline V gene. V lost 2 bases to trimming and J lost 7 bases; unmatched junction nucleotides: 8. The CDR3 is CASSQWTGQGQPQHF. DNA for the CDR3: TGCGCCAGCAGCCAATGGACAGGCCAAGGGCAGCCCCAGCATTTT.

The rearrangement uses TRBV28 and TRBJ2-5, with TRBD1 identical over 9 bases. The J call could be wrong; TRBJ2-7 is a better fit for the DNA end. The length of the CDR3 is 15 residues. CDR1 and CDR2 from the germline V gene are MDHEN and SYDVKM. CDR3 amino acids: CASSQTGGSFYEQYF. DNA for the CDR3: TGTGCCAGCAGTCAGACAGGGGGTTCCTTCTACGAGCAGTACTTC.

To note about this clone: No conserved phenylalanine or tryptophan is present at the end of the CDR3, so a read error is the likely explanation. It is unclear where the CDR3 begins or ends on the DNA, so no DNA is shown, and the CDR3 is as TCRdb lists it. V is TRBV6-1 and J is TRBJ2-3; the DNA was not compared with TRBD2, the D call given in the table. Germline loops: CDR1 MNHNS, CDR2 SASEGT. The length of the CDR3 is 12 amino acids, counting both ends. The CDR3 protein is CASMRLAGLPTY.

This clone was seen a handful of times. The CDR3 sequence: CASSVPSGGGETQYF. The CDR3 DNA reads TGTGCCAGCAGTGTGCCTAGCGGGGGCGGGGAGACCCAGTACTTC. The gene calls are TRBV6-1 and TRBJ2-5; 10 nucleotides agree with TRBD2. CDR1 is MNHNS, CDR2 SASEGT, per germline. V shed 4 bases and J 5 bases; nucleotides not matched to a gene: 7. The CDR3 consists of 15 residues.

V and J are TRBV27 and TRBJ1-2; TRBD1 is a possible D gene (6 bases). The CDR3 consists of 13 residues. Looked up from germline, CDR1 is MNHEY and CDR2 is SMNVEV (reference sequence). V was trimmed by 6 bases and J by 4 bases, leaving 12 bases between them. CDR3 DNA sequence: TGTGCCAGCAGCTCAGGGGAGGGCTATGGCTACACCTTC. Its translation is CASSSGEGYGYTF.

The V call is TRBV7-9, the J call TRBJ2-5; D remains ambiguous. The J call is doubtful: the DNA matches TRBJ2-7 better. Germline V CDR1 and CDR2: SEHNR, FQNEAQ (reference sequence). The CDR3 totals 11 residues. This CDR3 reads CASSHTYEQYF. CDR3 DNA sequence: TGTGCCAGCAGCCATACCTACGAGCAGTACTTC.

V is TRBV4-3 and J is TRBJ2-1, with D hard to call. Germline V gene data show CDR1 as LGHNA and CDR2 as YSLEER. CDR3 length: 13 residues. V lost 2 bases, J lost 5 bases, and 7 bases lay in between. The CDR3 region is CASSQSINNEQFF. The DNA of the CDR3 is TGCGCCAGCAGCCAATCCATCAACAATGAGCAGTTCTTC.

The chain uses TRBV7-9 and TRBJ1-2; no clear D. Trimming took 1 base from V and 4 from J, leaving 13 bases between them. Germline loops: CDR1 SEHNR, CDR2 FQNEAQ (reference sequence). CDR3 size: 15 residues. The CDR3: CASSLGQIRGYGYTF. The CDR3 DNA is TGTGCCAGCAGCTTAGGTCAGATACGGGGCTATGGCTACACCTTC.

This chain links TRBV11-3 with TRBJ1-5; D ambiguous. The CDR3 consists of 15 residues. Germline assignment: CDR1 SGHNT and CDR2 YENEEA. V was cut by 6 bases and J by 0 bases, with 12 bases left in between. In DNA, the CDR3 is TGTGCCAGCAGACGTACACTAGATAGCAATCAGCCCCAGCATTTT. This sequence encodes CASRRTLDSNQPQHF.

The chain carries TRBV6-1 and TRBJ2-7, with D tentatively TRBD1 (6 bases). Between the trimmed V and J ends, which lost 3 bases and 7 bases, there was a span of 13 bases. Per the germline V gene, CDR1 is MNHNS and CDR2 is SASEGT. The CDR3 runs 13 residues. CDR3 amino acids: CASSERTVGEQYF. CDR3 DNA: TGTGCCAGCAGTGAGAGGACAGTGGGTGAGCAGTACTTC.

The CDR3 sequence: CASSPLTGMEYLSEQYF. The CDR3 nucleotides are TGTGCCAGCAGTCCATTGACAGGGATGGAATATCTATCGGAGCAGTACTTC. The rearrangement links TRBV27 to TRBJ2-7, with TRBD1 matching over 7 bases. This CDR3 is 17 amino acids long. Germline V gives CDR1 MNHEY, CDR2 SMNVEV (reference sequence). Trimming removed 5 bases from V and 7 bases from J; junction bases left unmatched: 20.

The chain couples TRBV7-9 to TRBJ1-2, with D perhaps matching TRBD1 (6 bases). Trimming stripped 5 bases from V and 7 bases from J, with 11 bases between. Germline V gene lookup returns CDR1 SEHNR and CDR2 FQNEAQ (reference sequence). This CDR3 has 12 residues. The DNA of the CDR3 is TGTGCCAGCAGCGCACGAGGGGGTGGCTACACCTTC. Protein: CASSARGGGYTF.